This TCR beta chain was observed in a study of blood T cell repertoires in COVID-19. Across the whole study: Acute and convalescent COVID-19 samples came from the United States, Italy and Spain. PBMCs, B-cell-depleted T cells, or T cells were the source of the cDNA or gDNA that made up the material.

J was trimmed by 6 bases and V by 4 bases; bases with no gene match: 14. Per the germline V gene, CDR1 is MNHEY and CDR2 is SVGAGI. The CDR3 consists of 16 residues. In the authors' workflow: Amplification of reference gene primers was used by the study to estimate nucleated cell counts. This table comes from immunoSEQ multiplex PCR, and its TCRdb copy is limited to in-frame clones, with some not included. The V and J calls and the clone size are those of that table, but D and trimming were determined from the DNA. The table records about 670,000 clones, 70% to 90% of them present only once. The V call is TRBV6-5, the J call TRBJ1-1; 7 bases are shared with TRBD1. Sequenced: peripheral blood. This clonotype originated in a woman under 30 with acute or convalescent COVID-19. CDR3 nucleotide sequence: TGTGCCAGCAGTTCACAGGGGTCATTTGTACGCGCTGAAGCTTTCTTT. Amino acid sequence: CASSSQGSFVRAEAFF.